Sequencing of this TCR beta chain was carried out in a study of Graves' ophthalmopathy and Graves' hyperthyroidism. CDR1 WNHNN and CDR2 SYGVQD come from the germline V gene (reference sequence). The V end lost 4 bases, the J end lost 10 bases, and 14 bases lay between the germline ends. The CDR3 length is 13 residues. From RNA, the CDR3 regions of TCR beta chains were amplified and sequenced. First-round RT-PCR employed HTBI primers, with a second-round multiplex PCR after it. MiXCR, applied by TCRdb to the multiplex PCR reads, yields one record per CDR3 protein. The sample consists of tens of thousands of distinct CDR3 sequences, less than 55% of them appearing once. Study-wide points: Clonotypes were expanded in thyroid at above 0.001 frequency, and most also appeared in blood. With just over 70% sensitivity and about 74% specificity, the model predicted ophthalmopathy progression.

On this clonotype: The antigen is undetermined.

The authors used Ficoll-Paque density gradient centrifugation to separate PBMCs. The input was more than 8 ml of fresh peripheral blood. The sequenced material came from peripheral blood. The rearrangement joins TRBV10-1 to TRBJ2-1; D is unclear. The clonotype comes from an adult woman with Graves' ophthalmopathy. CDR3 residues: CASSALTRGEQFF. CDR3 DNA sequence: TGCGCCAGCAGTGCGTTGACCCGTGGGGAGCAGTTCTTC.